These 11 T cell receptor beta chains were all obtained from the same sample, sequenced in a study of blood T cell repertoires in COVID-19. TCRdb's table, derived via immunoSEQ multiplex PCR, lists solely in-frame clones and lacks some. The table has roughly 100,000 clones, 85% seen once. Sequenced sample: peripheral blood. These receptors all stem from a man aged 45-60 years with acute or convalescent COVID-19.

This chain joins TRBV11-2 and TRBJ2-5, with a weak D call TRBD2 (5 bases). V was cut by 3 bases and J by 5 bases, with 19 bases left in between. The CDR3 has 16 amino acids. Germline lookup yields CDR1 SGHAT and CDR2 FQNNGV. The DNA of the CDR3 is TGTGCCAGCAGCTTCATGTTGAGGGATTTGTTGGAGACCCAGTACTTC. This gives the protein CASSFMLRDLLETQYF.

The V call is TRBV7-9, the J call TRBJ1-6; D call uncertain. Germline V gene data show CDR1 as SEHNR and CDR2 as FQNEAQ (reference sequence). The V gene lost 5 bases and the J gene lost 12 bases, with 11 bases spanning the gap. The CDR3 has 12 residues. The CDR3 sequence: CASSEEVGPLHF. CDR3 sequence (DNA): TGTGCCAGCAGCGAGGAGGTTGGACCCCTCCACTTT.

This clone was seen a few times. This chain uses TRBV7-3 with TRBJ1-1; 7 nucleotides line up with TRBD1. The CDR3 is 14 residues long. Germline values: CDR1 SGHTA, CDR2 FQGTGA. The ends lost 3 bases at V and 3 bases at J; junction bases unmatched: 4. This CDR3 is CASSLTGKDTEAFF. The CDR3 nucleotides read TGTGCCAGCAGCTTGACAGGGAAAGACACTGAAGCTTTCTTT.

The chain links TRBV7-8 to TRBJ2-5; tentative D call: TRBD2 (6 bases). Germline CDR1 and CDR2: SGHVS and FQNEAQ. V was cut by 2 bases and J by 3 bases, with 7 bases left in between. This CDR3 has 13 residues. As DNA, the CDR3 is TGTGCCAGCAGCTTAAAGCGGGAAGAGACCCAGTACTTC. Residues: CASSLKREETQYF.

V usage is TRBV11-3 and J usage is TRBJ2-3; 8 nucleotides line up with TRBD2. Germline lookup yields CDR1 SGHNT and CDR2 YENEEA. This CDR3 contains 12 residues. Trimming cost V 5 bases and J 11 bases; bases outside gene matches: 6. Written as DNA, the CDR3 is TGTGCCAGCAGCCCCGGCCGGGGGGGGCAGTATTTT. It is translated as CASSPGRGGQYF.

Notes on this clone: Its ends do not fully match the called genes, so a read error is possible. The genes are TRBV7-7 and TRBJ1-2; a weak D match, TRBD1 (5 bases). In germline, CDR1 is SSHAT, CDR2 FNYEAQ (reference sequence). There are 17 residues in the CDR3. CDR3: CASSLLGISYRPGGYTF. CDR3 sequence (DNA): TGTGCTAGCAGCTTACTTGGCATCTCCTACAGGCCAGGTGGCTACACCTTC.

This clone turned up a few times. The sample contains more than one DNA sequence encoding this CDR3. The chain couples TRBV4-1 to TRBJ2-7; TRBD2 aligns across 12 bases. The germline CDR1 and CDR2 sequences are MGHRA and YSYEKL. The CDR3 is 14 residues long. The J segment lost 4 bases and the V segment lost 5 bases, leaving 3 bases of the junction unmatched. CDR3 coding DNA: TGCGCCAGCAGCTTAGGGACTAGCGGGTACGAGCAGTACTTC. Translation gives CASSLGTSGYEQYF.

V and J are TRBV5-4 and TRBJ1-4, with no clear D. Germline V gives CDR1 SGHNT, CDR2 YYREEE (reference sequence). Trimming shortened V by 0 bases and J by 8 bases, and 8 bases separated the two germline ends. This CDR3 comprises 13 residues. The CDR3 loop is CASSLGEREKLFF. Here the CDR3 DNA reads TGTGCCAGCAGCTTGGGGGAGCGAGAAAAACTGTTTTTT.

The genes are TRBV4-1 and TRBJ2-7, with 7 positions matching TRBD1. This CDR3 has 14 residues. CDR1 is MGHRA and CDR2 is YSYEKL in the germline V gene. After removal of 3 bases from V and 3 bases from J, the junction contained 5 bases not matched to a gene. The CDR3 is CASSHWGQSYEQYF. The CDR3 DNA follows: TGCGCCAGCAGCCATTGGGGACAGAGCTACGAGCAGTACTTC.

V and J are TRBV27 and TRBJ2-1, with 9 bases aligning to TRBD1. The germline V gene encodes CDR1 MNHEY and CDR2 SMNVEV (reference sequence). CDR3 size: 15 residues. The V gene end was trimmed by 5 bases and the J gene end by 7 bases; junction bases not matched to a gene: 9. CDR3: CASSPWGQGTNEQFF. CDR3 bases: TGTGCCAGCAGTCCCTGGGGACAGGGAACTAATGAGCAGTTCTTC.

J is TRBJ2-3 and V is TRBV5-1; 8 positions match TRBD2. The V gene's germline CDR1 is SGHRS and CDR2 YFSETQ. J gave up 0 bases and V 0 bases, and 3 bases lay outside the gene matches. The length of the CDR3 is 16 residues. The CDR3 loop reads CASSLGTSSSTDTQYF. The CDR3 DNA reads TGCGCCAGCAGCTTGGGGACTAGCAGTAGCACAGATACGCAGTATTTT.